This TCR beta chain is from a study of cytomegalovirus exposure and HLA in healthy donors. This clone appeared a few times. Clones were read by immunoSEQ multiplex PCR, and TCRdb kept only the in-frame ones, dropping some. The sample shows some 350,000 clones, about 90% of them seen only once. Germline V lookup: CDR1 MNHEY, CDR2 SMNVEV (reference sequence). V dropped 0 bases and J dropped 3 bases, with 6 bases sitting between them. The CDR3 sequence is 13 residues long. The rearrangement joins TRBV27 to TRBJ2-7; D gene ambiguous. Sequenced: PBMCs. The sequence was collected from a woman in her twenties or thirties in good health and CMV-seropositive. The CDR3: CASSLSVGYEQYF. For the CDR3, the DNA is TGTGCCAGCAGTTTATCAGTCGGCTACGAGCAGTACTTC.